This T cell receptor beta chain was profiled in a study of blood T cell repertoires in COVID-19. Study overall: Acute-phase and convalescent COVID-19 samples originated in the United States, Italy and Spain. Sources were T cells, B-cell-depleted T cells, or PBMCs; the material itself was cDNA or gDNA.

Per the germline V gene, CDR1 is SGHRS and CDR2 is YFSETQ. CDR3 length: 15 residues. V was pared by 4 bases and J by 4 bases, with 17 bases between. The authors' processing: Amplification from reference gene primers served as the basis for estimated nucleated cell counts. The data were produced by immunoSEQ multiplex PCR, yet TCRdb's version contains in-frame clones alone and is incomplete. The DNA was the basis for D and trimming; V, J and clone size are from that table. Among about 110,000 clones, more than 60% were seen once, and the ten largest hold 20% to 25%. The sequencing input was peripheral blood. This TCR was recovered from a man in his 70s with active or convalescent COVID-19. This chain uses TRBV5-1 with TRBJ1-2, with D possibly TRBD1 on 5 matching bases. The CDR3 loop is CASSPVPGQGYGYTF. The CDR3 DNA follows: TGCGCCAGCAGCCCGGTACCAGGGCAAGGCTATGGCTACACCTTC.